The 27 T cell receptor beta chains in this list originate from one sample, sequenced in a study of spatial heterogeneity in lung cancer. Time point of the sample: sample taken at primary tumor resection. Unsorted samples of tumor, nontumor lung or frozen PBMC had their whole RNA sequenced. TCRdb re-called the 5' RACE reads with MiXCR, one entry per CDR3 protein. The table shows tens of thousands of distinct CDR3 sequences, with about 6.7% occurring only once. Source: PBMCs, taken at surgery. These receptors all come from a female donor with early-stage non-small cell lung cancer.

This clonotype was seen a few times. The genes are TRBV24-1 and TRBJ2-5; no clear D. Germline CDR1 KGHDR, CDR2 SFDVKD. V lost 3 bases, J lost 2 bases, and 15 bases lay in between. The CDR3 length is 16 residues. CDR3 loop: CATSDKIPGSQETQYF. CDR3 sequence (DNA): TGTGCCACCAGTGATAAAATCCCCGGGTCACAAGAGACCCAGTACTTC.

The table lists this clonotype with many counts. CDR3 in amino acids: CASSEALAAAYGYTF. In nucleotides, the CDR3 is TGTGCCAGCAGTGAAGCGCTGGCGGCAGCTTATGGCTACACCTTC. The rearrangement links TRBV6-1 to TRBJ1-2; D remains ambiguous. Germline V lookup: CDR1 MNHNS, CDR2 SASEGT. V lost 0 bases and J 5 bases, leaving 13 bases between the germline ends. CDR3 length: 15 residues.

This clonotype was counted at least ten times. The chain uses TRBV20-1 and TRBJ1-2; 9 positions match TRBD1. Germline V gene data show CDR1 as DFQATT and CDR2 as SNEGSKA (reference sequence). V shed 6 bases and J 4 bases; nucleotides not matched to a gene: 6. The CDR3 length is 13 residues. CDR3 DNA: TGCAGTGCGAAAGGACAGGGGAGCTATGGCTACACCTTC. As protein: CSAKGQGSYGYTF.

In this sample, this clonotype turned up many times. V is TRBV7-2 and J is TRBJ1-6, with 10 bases fitting TRBD1. The CDR3 contains 16 residues. Germline CDR1 reads SGHTA; CDR2 reads FQGNSA. V lost 0 bases, J lost 10 bases, and 6 bases stayed unmatched. The DNA of the CDR3 is TGTGCCAGCAGCTTAGCAGGTTCGGGACAGGGGTCACCCCTCCACTTT. Translating it yields CASSLAGSGQGSPLHF.

In this sample, this clonotype turned up a few times. This chain joins TRBV12-3 or TRBV12-4 and TRBJ2-3; 10 bases align to TRBD2. CDR3 size: 14 residues. Trimming removed 7 bases from V and 2 bases from J; junction bases left unmatched: 3. The chain's CDR3 is CASNLAGVTDTQYF. As DNA, the CDR3 is TGTGCCAGCAACCTAGCGGGGGTCACAGATACGCAGTATTTT.

This clonotype has ten or more counts. One end of the junction is discordant with germline, which a read error may explain. This sequence joins TRBV12-3 or TRBV12-4 and TRBJ1-1; TRBD1 aligns across 10 bases. This CDR3 is 13 amino acids long. The CDR3 loop reads CASSFGTGVLLRF. The CDR3, as DNA: TGTGCCAGCAGTTTTGGGACAGGGGTCCTCCTAAGGTTT.

V is TRBV29-1 and J is TRBJ1-3; tentative D call: TRBD1 (5 bases). V was cut by 3 bases and J by 2 bases, with 14 bases left in between. The CDR3 totals 15 residues. CDR1 is SQVTM, CDR2 ANQGSEA, per germline. The CDR3 is CSVEDTGSTGNTIYF. DNA of the CDR3: TGCAGCGTTGAGGATACAGGCTCAACTGGAAACACCATATATTTT.

The chain employs TRBV12-3 or TRBV12-4 and TRBJ2-7, with D tentatively TRBD1 (5 bases). Trimming removed 5 bases at V and 0 bases at J, with 14 bases between. This CDR3 spans 15 amino acids. CDR3 sequence reads: CASSILTVVSYEQYF. Here the CDR3 DNA reads TGTGCCAGCAGTATACTGACAGTAGTCTCCTACGAGCAGTACTTC.

This clonotype was recorded many times. V usage is TRBV7-2 and J usage is TRBJ2-3, with a weak D call TRBD2 (6 bases). V was cut by 8 bases and J by 4 bases, with 10 bases left in between. The length of the CDR3 is 12 residues. Germline V lookup: CDR1 SGHTA, CDR2 FQGNSA. CDR3 loop: CASRSGADTQYF. CDR3 nucleotides: TGTGCCAGCCGCTCGGGGGCAGATACGCAGTATTTT.

The table lists this clonotype with many counts. The V call is TRBV6-6, the J call TRBJ1-6; D perhaps matches TRBD1 (5 bases). This CDR3 is built from 16 residues. The germline gives CDR1 MNHNY, CDR2 SVGAGI (reference sequence). The V and J ends lost 2 bases and 16 bases respectively, with 24 bases between them. CDR3: CASSYERNRFRSDLHF. CDR3 in DNA: TGTGCCAGCAGTTACGAAAGAAACAGGTTCCGATCCGATCTCCACTTT.

This clonotype appeared many times. In DNA, the CDR3 is TGTGCCAGCAGCCGAGTAGCGGGGGGGATGACAGATACGCAGTATTTT. Translated, it gives CASSRVAGGMTDTQYF. The V and J genes are TRBV7-2 and TRBJ2-3; 11 bases fit TRBD2. This CDR3 is 16 amino acids long. Germline V lookup: CDR1 SGHTA, CDR2 FQGNSA. V gave up 5 bases and J gave up 3 bases; unmatched junction bases: 7. The complete variable domain, with remaining parts taken from reference TRBV7-2 and TRBJ2-3, reads GAGVSQSPSNKVTEKGKDVELRCDPISGHTALYWYRQSLGQGLEFLIYFQGNSAPDKSGLPSDRFSAERTGGSVSTLTIQRTQQEDSAVYLCASSRVAGGMTDTQYFGPGTRLTVL.

Ten or more counts support this clonotype. The CDR3 loop reads CASSFTGQGEKLFF. The CDR3, as DNA: TGCGCCAGCAGCTTCACGGGGCAAGGTGAAAAACTGTTTTTT. The chain uses TRBV5-1 and TRBJ1-4; weak D call: TRBD1 (5 bases). Looked up from germline, CDR1 is SGHRS and CDR2 is YFSETQ. This CDR3 is 14 amino acids long. V was shortened by 2 bases and J by 7 bases, with 12 bases between the two germline ends. The full variable domain, completed using reference TRBV5-1 and TRBJ1-4, is KAGVTQTPRYLIKTRGQQVTLSCSPISGHRSVSWYQQTPGQGLQFLFEYFSETQRNKGNFPGRFSGRQFSNSRSEMNVSTLELGDSALYLCASSFTGQGEKLFFGSGTQLSVL.

This clonotype was counted at least ten times. The DNA for the CDR3 is TGTGCCAGCAGTTACCGGGACAGGGGCACTGAAGCTTTCTTT. It is translated as CASSYRDRGTEAFF. The J gene is TRBJ1-1, the V gene TRBV6-6; TRBD1 agrees at 10 bases. The V gene's germline CDR1 is MNHNY and CDR2 SVGAGI (reference sequence). V was clipped by 2 bases and J by 4 bases; unmatched bases: 1. The CDR3 is 14 residues long.

The chain couples TRBV18 to TRBJ2-3; D not certain. CDR1 is KGHSH and CDR2 is LQKENI in the germline V gene. There are 13 residues in the CDR3. V dropped 3 bases and J dropped 2 bases, with 6 bases sitting between them. DNA of the CDR3: TGTGCCAGCTCACCTCCTACCACAGATACGCAGTATTTT. Its translation: CASSPPTTDTQYF.

This clonotype was recorded a few times. The V and J genes are TRBV11-2 and TRBJ2-2; the D is unclear. The germline V gene encodes CDR1 SGHAT and CDR2 FQNNGV. The CDR3 loop spans 15 amino acids. V was pared by 5 bases and J by 6 bases, with 16 bases between. As DNA, the CDR3 is TGTGCCAGCAGCCCCGAAGGTTTAGGGTCCGGGGAGCTGTTTTTT. This translates into CASSPEGLGSGELFF.

Only a few counts were recorded for this clonotype. V gene TRBV5-1 combines with J gene TRBJ2-6, with 9 positions matching TRBD1. Trimming cost V 0 bases and J 5 bases; bases outside gene matches: 9. Germline CDR1 reads SGHRS; CDR2 reads YFSETQ. The CDR3 loop spans 18 amino acids. The CDR3 DNA reads as TGCGCCAGCAGCTTGGAAGGGACAGGGCATGGTAGGGCCAACGTCCTGACTTTC. It codes for CASSLEGTGHGRANVLTF.

In this sample, this clonotype turned up many times. This chain links TRBV28 with TRBJ1-5; D remains unclear. Trimming took off 4 bases at V and 7 bases at J, with 8 bases between the two ends. The CDR3 spans 12 residues. In germline, CDR1 is MDHEN, CDR2 SYDVKM. Here the CDR3 DNA reads TGTGCCAGCAGTTCTTTGGTACAGCCCCAGCATTTT. It translates to CASSSLVQPQHF.

In its sample, this clonotype was seen many times. This sequence joins TRBV12-3 or TRBV12-4 and TRBJ1-4; TRBD1 is a possible D gene (5 bases). This CDR3 region has 14 residues. V lost 5 bases to trimming and J lost 3 bases, with 10 bases between them. The CDR3 loop is CASSPRGANEKLFF. DNA for the CDR3: TGTGCCAGCAGTCCCCGGGGGGCTAATGAAAAACTGTTTTTT.

This clonotype was detected many times. This sequence joins TRBV2 and TRBJ1-4; 9 bases match TRBD1. V shed 7 bases and J 8 bases; nucleotides not matched to a gene: 8. The CDR3 runs to 14 residues. Germline V lookup: CDR1 SNHLY, CDR2 FYNNEI. The CDR3 loop reads CASIPGQGAEKLFF. For the CDR3, the DNA is TGTGCCAGCATCCCGGGACAGGGTGCCGAAAAACTGTTTTTT. Using reference TRBV2 and TRBJ1-4 for the parts outside the CDR3, the full variable domain is EPEVTQTPSHQVTQMGQEVILRCVPISNHLYFYWYRQILGQKVEFLVSFYNNEISEKSEIFDDQFSVERPDGSNFTLKIRSTKLEDSAMYFCASIPGQGAEKLFFGSGTQLSVL.

This clonotype was seen many times. The V gene is TRBV9, the J gene TRBJ2-3, with D possibly matching TRBD2 (5 bases). V was pared by 1 base and J by 2 bases, with 17 bases between. CDR3 length: 17 amino acids. Germline CDR1 and CDR2: SGDLS and YYNGEE. The DNA of the CDR3 is TGTGCCAGCAGCGTACCCTCCGAGGGAACGAACACAGATACGCAGTATTTT. Encoded protein: CASSVPSEGTNTDTQYF.

The genes are TRBV6-5 and TRBJ2-2; D unresolved. Germline loops: CDR1 MNHEY, CDR2 SVGAGI. V was cut by 0 bases and J by 0 bases, with 2 bases left in between. This CDR3 comprises 14 residues. The CDR3: CASSYSPNTGELFF. The CDR3 DNA sequence: TGTGCCAGCAGTTACTCGCCGAACACCGGGGAGCTGTTTTTT.

Remarks on this clonotype: This may come from a read error, since a much larger clone is one base off. The CDR3 region has the DNA TGTGCCAGCAGTCCCGGCAGCTCTCACTACAAGCAGTACTTC. Its protein is CASSPGSSHYKQYF. The chain recombines TRBV3-1 with TRBJ2-7, with D unresolved. Germline V lookup: CDR1 LGHDT, CDR2 YNNKEL (reference sequence). This CDR3 is 14 amino acids long.

V is TRBV12-3 or TRBV12-4 and J is TRBJ1-1; perhaps TRBD1 as D (5 bases). This CDR3 is 13 amino acids long. Trimming stripped 8 bases from V and 9 bases from J, with 19 bases between. The CDR3: CASWFQGGAQAFF. The CDR3 coding sequence is TGTGCCAGCTGGTTCCAGGGTGGTGCCCAAGCTTTCTTT.

This clonotype was seen at least ten times. This chain joins TRBV5-6 and TRBJ2-1; perhaps D is TRBD1 or TRBD2 (5 bases each). V was pared by 2 bases and J by 8 bases, with 20 bases between. This CDR3 region has 16 residues. The germline CDR1 and CDR2 sequences are SGHDT and YYEEEE. Here the CDR3 DNA reads TGTGCCAGCAGCTTTCCGGGACGAACACTAGGGGATGAGCAGTTCTTC. Its protein is CASSFPGRTLGDEQFF.

This clonotype was recorded many times. The chain employs TRBV5-5 and TRBJ1-6; weak D call: TRBD1 (5 bases). CDR3 size: 17 residues. Trimming left V 5 bases short and J 0 bases short, with 15 bases between. Germline lookup yields CDR1 SGHKS and CDR2 YYEKEE (reference sequence). The CDR3 sequence: CASRDPGWDSYNSPLHF. The CDR3 DNA reads TGTGCCAGCAGAGACCCAGGGTGGGACTCCTATAATTCACCCCTCCACTTT.

This clonotype was counted at least ten times. The chain couples TRBV11-2 to TRBJ1-2; weak D call: TRBD1 (5 bases). Deletions cut 1 base from V and 4 bases from J, with 16 bases between. In germline, CDR1 is SGHAT, CDR2 FQNNGV. This CDR3 contains 16 residues. This CDR3 reads CASSLGGSPALYGYTF. The CDR3 DNA reads as TGTGCCAGCAGCTTAGGGGGCTCCCCCGCTCTCTATGGCTACACCTTC.

This clonotype came up many times. V usage is TRBV28 and J usage is TRBJ1-5; unclear D gene. This CDR3 comprises 14 residues. Trimming removed 6 bases at V and 4 bases at J, with 13 bases between. CDR1 and CDR2 (germline): MDHEN, SYDVKM. The CDR3 region has the DNA TGTGCCAGCAGCCCCCCGGGAGGGAATCAGCCCCAGCATTTT. Protein product: CASSPPGGNQPQHF.